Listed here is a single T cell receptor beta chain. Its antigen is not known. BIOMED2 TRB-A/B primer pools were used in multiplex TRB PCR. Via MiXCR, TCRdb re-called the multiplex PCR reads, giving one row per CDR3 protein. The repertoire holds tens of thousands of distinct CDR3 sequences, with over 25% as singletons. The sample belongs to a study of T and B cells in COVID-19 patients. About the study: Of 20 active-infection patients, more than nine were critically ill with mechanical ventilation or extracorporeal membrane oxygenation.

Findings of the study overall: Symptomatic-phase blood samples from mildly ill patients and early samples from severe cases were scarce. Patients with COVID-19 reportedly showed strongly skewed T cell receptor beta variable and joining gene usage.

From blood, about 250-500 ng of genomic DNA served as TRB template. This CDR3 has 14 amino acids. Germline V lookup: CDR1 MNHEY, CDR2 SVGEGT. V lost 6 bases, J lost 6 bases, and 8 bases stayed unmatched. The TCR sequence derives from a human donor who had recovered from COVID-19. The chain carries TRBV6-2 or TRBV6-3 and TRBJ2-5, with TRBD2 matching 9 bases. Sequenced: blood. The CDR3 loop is CASRPPGLAKTQYF. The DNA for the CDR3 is TGTGCCAGCAGGCCTCCGGGACTAGCAAAGACCCAGTACTTC.